This T cell receptor beta chain was sequenced during a study of OX40 agonist ivuxolimab in advanced cancers. The CDR3 contains 17 residues. Germline loops: CDR1 SGHRS, CDR2 YFSETQ. Deletions cut 0 bases from V and 0 bases from J, with 15 bases between. Sequencing was performed with immunoSEQ multiplex PCR; in TCRdb, only in-frame clones are kept and a portion is missing. This sample has 66,000 or so clones, with around 85% found just once. Autoimmune disease history or systemic immunosuppression barred patients. Peripheral blood came from all dose cohorts at three timepoints. The chain links TRBV5-1 to TRBJ1-1, with a possible D match to TRBD1 (5 bases). This TCR came from an adult with an advanced solid tumor such as melanoma, head and neck, liver or kidney cancer. The sample consisted of CD4+ or CD8+ T cells sorted from blood, taken in a trial of the OX40 agonist ivuxolimab. The DNA for the CDR3 is TGCGCCAGCAGCTTGGTACAGGTCGTGCACATGAACACTGAAGCTTTCTTT. This translates into CASSLVQVVHMNTEAFF.